This is a list of T cell receptor beta chains from one sample in a study of blood T cell repertoires in COVID-19. Sequencing was performed with immunoSEQ multiplex PCR; in TCRdb, only in-frame clones are kept and a portion is missing. Of approximately 150,000 clones listed, around nine tenths were seen once; the top ten hold roughly 2.5%. The sequencing sample was made of peripheral blood. These receptors all stem from a woman at least 80 years old with COVID-19, enrolled during active disease. The CDR3 runs from the conserved cysteine through the conserved F or W. Fields, in order: clone size, CDR3 length, D gene, V gene, J gene, CDR3 protein, CDR3 DNA. The D gene is left open where the match is weak. Some rows have no size entry. The others give once, few or many, or a class for an expanded clone.

size: NA; length: 13; D: TRBD2; V: TRBV11-3; J: TRBJ2-1; CDR3: CASSLKSSGSLVF; DNA: TGTGCCAGCAGCTTAAAGTCGAGCGGGAGCCTGGTCTTC
size: NA; length: 15; D: NA; V: TRBV3-1/TRBV3-2; J: TRBJ2-1; CDR3: CASRETGRGYNEQFF; DNA: TGTGCCAGCAGGGAAACGGGGAGAGGGTACAATGAGCAGTTCTTC
size: NA; length: 11; D: NA; V: TRBV5-5; J: TRBJ2-1; CDR3: CASSPYNEQFF; DNA: TGTGCCAGCAGCCCGTACAATGAGCAGTTCTTC
size: NA; length: 16; D: TRBD2; V: TRBV6-5; J: TRBJ2-7; CDR3: CASSYSGLAGGHEQYF; DNA: TGTGCCAGCAGTTACTCCGGACTAGCGGGAGGTCACGAGCAGTACTTC
size: NA; length: 15; D: NA; V: TRBV27; J: TRBJ2-2; CDR3: CASSLWPQGAGELFF; DNA: TGTGCCAGCAGTTTATGGCCACAGGGTGCCGGGGAGCTGTTTTTT
size: many; length: 13; D: NA; V: TRBV28; J: TRBJ1-1; CDR3: CASSLGGMSEAFF; DNA: TGTGCCAGCAGTTTAGGGGGGATGAGTGAAGCTTTCTTT
size: NA; length: 14; D: TRBD1; V: TRBV5-4; J: TRBJ1-4; CDR3: CASSDGTGRQKLFF; DNA: TGTGCCAGCAGCGACGGGACAGGGAGGCAAAAACTGTTTTTT
size: NA; length: 13; D: TRBD1; V: TRBV28; J: TRBJ1-1; CDR3: CASRTGQYTEAFF; DNA: TGTGCCAGCAGGACGGGACAGTACACTGAAGCTTTCTTT
size: few; length: 16; D: TRBD1; V: TRBV28; J: TRBJ1-1; CDR3: CASSSPPTGVNTEAFF; DNA: TGTGCCAGCAGTTCACCACCCACAGGGGTGAACACTGAAGCTTTCTTT
size: NA; length: 14; D: NA; V: TRBV15; J: TRBJ2-2; CDR3: CATSRSANTGELFF; DNA: TGTGCCACCAGCCGGAGTGCGAACACCGGGGAGCTGTTTTTT
size: NA; length: 18; D: NA; V: TRBV19; J: TRBJ2-2; CDR3: CASSEYGISEMNTGELFF; DNA: TGTGCCAGTAGTGAATACGGGATTTCCGAGATGAACACCGGGGAGCTGTTTTTT
size: NA; length: 15; D: TRBD1; V: TRBV15; J: TRBJ1-4; CDR3: CATSRGTVNGEKLFF; DNA: TGTGCCACCAGCAGGGGGACAGTGAACGGGGAAAAACTGTTTTTT
size: NA; length: 13; D: NA; V: TRBV19; J: TRBJ1-5; CDR3: CASRQGDDQPQHF; DNA: TGTGCCAGTAGACAGGGTGACGATCAGCCCCAGCATTTT
size: NA; length: 13; D: NA; V: TRBV2; J: TRBJ1-5; CDR3: CASSEQGIQPQHF; DNA: TGTGCCAGCAGTGAGCAGGGAATTCAGCCCCAGCATTTT
size: NA; length: 17; D: TRBD2; V: TRBV15; J: TRBJ2-5; CDR3: CATSRGGAGADQETQYF; DNA: TGTGCCACCAGCAGAGGGGGAGCGGGAGCCGACCAAGAGACCCAGTACTTC
size: NA; length: 13; D: TRBD1; V: TRBV28; J: TRBJ1-1; CDR3: CASNIPGQVEAFF; DNA: TGTGCCAGCAACATCCCAGGACAGGTTGAAGCTTTCTTT
size: NA; length: 13; D: NA; V: TRBV28; J: TRBJ2-7; CDR3: CASSLAAPYEQYF; DNA: TGTGCCAGCAGTTTGGCCGCCCCCTACGAGCAGTACTTC
size: NA; length: 16; D: TRBD1; V: TRBV19; J: TRBJ1-3; CDR3: CASSIGTEISRNTIYF; DNA: TGTGCCAGTAGTATTGGGACAGAGATATCTAGAAACACCATATATTTT
size: NA; length: 13; D: NA; V: TRBV4-2; J: TRBJ2-5; CDR3: CASSQRATETQYF; DNA: TGTGCCAGCAGCCAGAGGGCTACAGAGACCCAGTACTTC
size: NA; length: 15; D: NA; V: TRBV18; J: TRBJ1-1; CDR3: CASRTKGSVNTEAFF; DNA: TGTGCCAGCCGTACGAAAGGGAGCGTGAACACTGAAGCTTTCTTT
size: NA; length: 15; D: NA; V: TRBV9; J: TRBJ1-5; CDR3: CASSVEGMVGQPQHF; DNA: TGTGCCAGCAGCGTAGAGGGGATGGTGGGACAGCCCCAGCATTTT
size: NA; length: 15; D: TRBD2; V: TRBV28; J: TRBJ2-5; CDR3: CASSSGGAGKETQYF; DNA: TGTGCCAGCAGTTCGGGAGGGGCCGGCAAGGAGACCCAGTACTTC
size: NA; length: 14; D: NA; V: TRBV28; J: TRBJ2-7; CDR3: CASRGPGVGYEQYF; DNA: TGTGCCAGCAGGGGACCGGGGGTCGGCTACGAGCAGTACTTC
size: once; length: 14; D: TRBD1; V: TRBV6-5; J: TRBJ2-1; CDR3: CASSYRTGYNEQFF; DNA: TGTGCCAGCAGTTACCGGACAGGTTACAATGAGCAGTTCTTC
size: NA; length: 13; D: NA; V: TRBV3-1/TRBV3-2; J: TRBJ1-2; CDR3: CASSQSADYGYTF; DNA: TGTGCCAGCAGCCAATCAGCGGACTATGGCTACACCTTC
size: NA; length: 15; D: NA; V: TRBV2; J: TRBJ2-5; CDR3: CASSNHPSGQETQYF; DNA: TGTGCCAGCTCTAACCACCCAAGCGGTCAAGAGACCCAGTACTTC
size: NA; length: 17; D: TRBD2; V: TRBV5-1; J: TRBJ2-7; CDR3: CASSLGLAGLPGLEQYF; DNA: TGCGCCAGCAGCTTAGGTCTAGCGGGACTCCCCGGTCTAGAGCAGTACTTC
size: NA; length: 16; D: TRBD1; V: TRBV28; J: TRBJ2-6; CDR3: CASSLSDRAGANVLTF; DNA: TGTGCCAGCAGTTTATCCGACAGGGCTGGGGCCAACGTCCTGACTTTC
size: NA; length: 15; D: NA; V: TRBV6-5; J: TRBJ1-5; CDR3: CASRVPGISNQPQHF; DNA: TGTGCCAGCAGGGTCCCAGGTATAAGCAATCAGCCCCAGCATTTT
size: NA; length: 15; D: NA; V: TRBV3-1/TRBV3-2; J: TRBJ1-1; CDR3: CASSQDSTGNTEAFF; DNA: TGTGCCAGCAGCCAAGATTCGACAGGTAACACTGAAGCTTTCTTT
size: NA; length: 13; D: NA; V: TRBV28; J: TRBJ1-4; CDR3: CASSSVFNEKLFF; DNA: TGTGCCAGCAGTTCGGTCTTTAATGAAAAACTGTTTTTT
size: NA; length: 15; D: NA; V: TRBV5-1; J: TRBJ2-3; CDR3: CASSLAGTSTDTQYF; DNA: TGCGCCAGCAGCTTGGCTGGGACTAGCACAGATACGCAGTATTTT
size: NA; length: 17; D: TRBD2; V: TRBV27; J: TRBJ2-5; CDR3: CASSLSPTSGFQETQYF; DNA: TGTGCCAGCAGTTTATCCCCGACTAGCGGGTTCCAAGAGACCCAGTACTTC
size: NA; length: 15; D: TRBD2; V: TRBV27; J: TRBJ2-1; CDR3: CASSPGLGGFAEQFF; DNA: TGTGCCAGCAGCCCGGGACTAGGGGGTTTCGCTGAGCAGTTCTTC
size: NA; length: 14; D: TRBD2; V: TRBV4-2; J: TRBJ2-1; CDR3: CASSQESGSNEQFF; DNA: TGTGCCAGCAGCCAAGAGAGCGGGAGCAATGAGCAGTTCTTC
size: NA; length: 16; D: TRBD2; V: TRBV7-6; J: TRBJ2-2; CDR3: CASSSTSGIGTGELFF; DNA: TGTGCCAGCAGCTCGACTAGCGGGATAGGCACCGGGGAGCTGTTTTTT
size: NA; length: 14; D: NA; V: TRBV4-3; J: TRBJ1-1; CDR3: CASSQDPLWGVAFF; DNA: TGCGCCAGCAGCCAAGATCCTTTGTGGGGGGTTGCTTTCTTT
size: NA; length: 14; D: TRBD1; V: TRBV5-5; J: TRBJ1-1; CDR3: CASSTGQGNTEAFF; DNA: TGTGCCAGCAGCACTGGACAGGGGAACACTGAAGCTTTCTTT
size: NA; length: 13; D: NA; V: TRBV29-1; J: TRBJ1-1; CDR3: CSVDSAGGVGAFF; DNA: TGCAGCGTTGATTCCGCGGGAGGGGTTGGAGCTTTCTTT
size: NA; length: 17; D: TRBD1; V: TRBV28; J: TRBJ2-3; CDR3: CASSLETSGTGLDTQYF; DNA: TGTGCCAGCAGTCTGGAAACCTCCGGGACAGGGTTAGATACGCAGTATTTT
size: NA; length: 15; D: TRBD1; V: TRBV4-1; J: TRBJ1-2; CDR3: CASSQDGTVTYGYTF; DNA: TGCGCCAGCAGCCAAGATGGGACAGTAACCTATGGCTACACCTTC
size: NA; length: 16; D: TRBD1; V: TRBV7-3; J: TRBJ1-2; CDR3: CASSPKGGTGFDGYTF; DNA: TGTGCCAGCAGCCCAAAGGGGGGGACAGGGTTCGATGGCTACACCTTC
size: once; length: 23; D: TRBD2; V: TRBV14; J: TRBJ2-1; CDR3: CASSQDRWQLPGLAGVPSYEQFF; DNA: TGTGCCAGCAGCCAAGATCGGTGGCAGCTACCGGGACTAGCGGGAGTCCCTTCGTATGAGCAGTTCTTC